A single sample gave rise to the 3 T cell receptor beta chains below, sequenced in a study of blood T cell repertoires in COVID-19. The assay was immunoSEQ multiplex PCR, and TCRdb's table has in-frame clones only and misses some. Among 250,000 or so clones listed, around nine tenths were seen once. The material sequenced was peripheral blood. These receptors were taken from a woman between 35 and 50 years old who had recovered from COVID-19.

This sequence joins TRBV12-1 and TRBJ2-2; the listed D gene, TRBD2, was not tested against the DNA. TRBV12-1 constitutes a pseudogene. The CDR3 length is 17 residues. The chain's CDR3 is CASSFETSGRVGGELFF. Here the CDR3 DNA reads TGTGCCAGCAGCTTTGAGACTAGCGGGAGGGTCGGCGGGGAGCTGTTTTTT.

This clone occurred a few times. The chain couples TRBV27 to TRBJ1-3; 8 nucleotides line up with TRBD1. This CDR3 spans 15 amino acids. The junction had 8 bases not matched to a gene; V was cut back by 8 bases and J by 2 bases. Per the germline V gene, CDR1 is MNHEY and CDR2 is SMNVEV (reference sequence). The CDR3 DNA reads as TGTGCCAGCGCTCTGGGGACAGGAGCTGGAAACACCATATATTTT. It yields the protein CASALGTGAGNTIYF.

This chain's CDR3 is CASSLVRIGEGTEAFF. The CDR3 nucleotides read TGTGCCAGCAGCTTAGTTCGGATCGGGGAAGGCACTGAAGCTTTCTTT. The rearrangement joins TRBV7-8 to TRBJ1-1; D call uncertain. V was shortened by 1 base and J by 4 bases, with 16 bases between the two germline ends. Per germline, CDR1 SGHVS and CDR2 FQNEAQ. The CDR3 loop spans 16 amino acids.